This note documents a single TCR beta chain sequence. What it binds is not known. This record belongs to a study of cytomegalovirus exposure and HLA in healthy donors. General observations from the study: HLA alleles showed associations with some 15,000 TCR beta sequences in a later analysis, at a 0.05 false discovery rate. Researchers left out some V segments, among them TRBV6-2 and TRBV6-3, as indistinguishable. The classifier was said to identify cytomegalovirus status with high specificity and sensitivity.

Trimming took off 4 bases at V and 5 bases at J, with 18 bases between the two ends. CDR3 length: 15 residues. The germline V gene has CDR1 SGHRS and CDR2 YFSETQ. Use of 60 Vbeta and 13 Jbeta primers characterized the PCR. Data came from immunoSEQ multiplex PCR; TCRdb stores just in-frame clones and leaves some out. The sample contains about 160,000 clones, roughly 80% of which appear only once. The origin of this receptor is a man younger than 45 in good health and CMV-seronegative. The chain employs TRBV5-1 and TRBJ1-2; D is possibly TRBD1 (5 bases). The sequencing input was PBMCs. CDR3 bases: TGCGCCAGCAGCCCGCGGAGTGGAGGGGCGTATGGCTACACCTTC. Amino acid sequence: CASSPRSGGAYGYTF. Combining the CDR3 with reference TRBV5-1 and TRBJ1-2 gives the whole variable domain KAGVTQTPRYLIKTRGQQVTLSCSPISGHRSVSWYQQTPGQGLQFLFEYFSETQRNKGNFPGRFSGRQFSNSRSEMNVSTLELGDSALYLCASSPRSGGAYGYTFGSGTRLTVV.